Detailed here is one TCR beta chain. TCRdb keeps only in-frame clones here, not all; method: immunoSEQ multiplex PCR. The repertoire has nearly 350,000 clones, 88% of them found once; the top ten carry approximately 7.4%. This sample stems from a study of blood T cell repertoires in COVID-19. V was shortened by 0 bases and J by 4 bases, with 7 bases between the two germline ends. The CDR3 is made up of 13 amino acids. The germline CDR1 and CDR2 sequences are MNHNS and SASEGT. The TCR comes from a woman in her 70s with COVID-19, enrolled during active disease. Sequencing used peripheral blood. The chain combines TRBV6-1 with TRBJ2-7; D ambiguous. DNA of the CDR3: TGTGCCAGCAGTGAAGCGCAGACTTACGAGCAGTACTTC. Residues: CASSEAQTYEQYF.